This entry lists 31 T cell receptor beta chains sequenced from one sample in a study of blood T cell repertoires in COVID-19. The repertoire was sequenced with immunoSEQ multiplex PCR; TCRdb's copy has only in-frame clones and lacks some. The sample has about 95,000 clones; around 86% are singletons. The sample consisted of peripheral blood. All receptors come from a man aged 55 to 70 with COVID-19, enrolled during active disease.

The V and J genes are TRBV5-5 and TRBJ2-3, with 13 bases aligning to TRBD2. The CDR3 extends over 15 amino acids. The trim removed 5 bases at V and 3 bases at J, leaving 3 bases unmatched. From germline, CDR1 is SGHKS and CDR2 YYEKEE (reference sequence). CDR3 in DNA: TGTGCCAGCAGTACGACTAGCGGGAGGACAGATACGCAGTATTTT. Translating gives CASSTTSGRTDTQYF.

On this clone: A read error may produce the germline difference seen at one junction end. The chain employs TRBV6-5 and TRBJ1-5; TRBD1 is a possible D gene (6 bases). The CDR3 totals 13 residues. Germline values: CDR1 MNHEY, CDR2 SVGAGI. CDR3 coding DNA: TGTGCCAGCAGCGATAGGACAGCCCGGAGTATGTATTTT. Its protein product is CASSDRTARSMYF.

The chain employs TRBV7-9 and TRBJ2-7; D not resolved. V dropped 1 base and J dropped 4 bases, with 14 bases sitting between them. CDR3 size: 15 residues. Germline CDR1 reads SEHNR; CDR2 reads FQNEAQ (reference sequence). CDR3 sequence reads: CASSLDRASRYEQYF. CDR3 nucleotide sequence: TGTGCCAGCAGCTTAGATCGAGCTAGTAGGTACGAGCAGTACTTC. The variable domain in full, with the rest retrieved from reference TRBV7-9 and TRBJ2-7, is DTGVSQNPRHKITKRGQNVTFRCDPISEHNRLYWYRQTLGQGPEFLTYFQNEAQLEKSRLLSDRFSAERPKGSFSTLEIQRTEQGDSAMYLCASSLDRASRYEQYFGPGTRLTVT.

The chain combines TRBV5-1 with TRBJ2-1; 7 bases line up with TRBD2. Trimming cost V 4 bases and J 5 bases; bases outside gene matches: 6. The CDR3 has 14 amino acids. CDR1 is SGHRS and CDR2 is YFSETQ in the germline V gene. The CDR3 loop is CASSTASGHNEQFF. The CDR3 coding sequence is TGCGCCAGCAGCACAGCTAGCGGCCACAATGAGCAGTTCTTC.

J is TRBJ2-6 and V is TRBV6-6; D is possibly TRBD2 (6 bases). Germline loops: CDR1 MNHNY, CDR2 SVGAGI (reference sequence). The germline V and J ends were trimmed by 5 bases and 3 bases, with 17 bases remaining between them. The CDR3 spans 17 residues. CDR3: CASSLRGYGVGANVLTF. The CDR3 DNA follows: TGTGCCAGCAGTCTACGGGGGTATGGGGTTGGGGCCAACGTCCTGACTTTC.

The chain recombines TRBV3-1 (or the pseudogene TRBV3-2) with TRBJ2-1; no clear D. This CDR3 contains 14 residues. Per germline, CDR1 LGHDT and CDR2 YNNKEL (reference sequence). V was trimmed by 5 bases and J by 6 bases, leaving 14 bases between them. The DNA of the CDR3 is TGTGCCAGCAGCATGGGCCCCCAAGGCAATGAGCAGTTCTTC. Amino acid sequence: CASSMGPQGNEQFF.

This rearrangement joins TRBV19 to TRBJ1-2, with 8 bases that match TRBD1. The CDR3 spans 16 residues. Germline V gene lookup returns CDR1 LNHDA and CDR2 SQIVND (reference sequence). Trimming at V came to 3 bases and at J to 4 bases, leaving 10 bases not matched to a gene. This CDR3 reads CASSIGWAGGGYGYTF. CDR3 bases: TGTGCCAGTAGTATTGGGTGGGCAGGGGGCGGCTATGGCTACACCTTC.

The gene calls are TRBV6-6 and TRBJ2-2; 7 nucleotides align to TRBD2. Germline lookup yields CDR1 MNHNY and CDR2 SVGAGI (reference sequence). V was pared by 6 bases and J by 0 bases, with 4 bases of the junction left unmatched. CDR3 size: 15 residues. CDR3 sequence: CASRPSGTNTGELFF. The CDR3 DNA sequence: TGTGCCAGCAGACCCAGCGGGACGAACACCGGGGAGCTGTTTTTT.

This chain joins TRBV3-1 (or the pseudogene TRBV3-2) and TRBJ1-1; tentative D call: TRBD1 (6 bases). V shed 1 base and J shed 6 bases, with 12 bases lying between them. The CDR3 covers 14 residues. Germline V gives CDR1 LGHDT, CDR2 YNNKEL (reference sequence). The CDR3 protein is CASSQAGAGAEAFF. The CDR3 DNA is TGTGCCAGCAGCCAAGCAGGGGCAGGGGCTGAAGCTTTCTTT.

This chain uses TRBV5-1 with TRBJ2-2, with 15 bases aligning to TRBD2. The CDR3 contains 17 residues. Germline values: CDR1 SGHRS, CDR2 YFSETQ. Trimming took 3 bases from V and 5 from J; bases not matched to a gene: 5. The CDR3 DNA follows: TGCGCCAGCAGCTATTGGACTAGCGGGAGGGGGACCGGGGAGCTGTTTTTT. Its protein product is CASSYWTSGRGTGELFF.

The chain joins TRBV5-6 to TRBJ2-5, with D possibly matching TRBD2 (5 bases). The length of the CDR3 is 15 residues. Trimming took off 5 bases at V and 2 bases at J, with 16 bases between the two ends. Germline V CDR1 and CDR2: SGHDT, YYEEEE. DNA of the CDR3: TGTGCCAGCAGGACGCTGTCCTGGAGGCAAGAGACCCAGTACTTC. Protein product: CASRTLSWRQETQYF.

The CDR3 coding sequence is TGTGCCAGCTCCCCCGCGGACACCATATATTTT. Amino acid sequence: CASSPADTIYF. This rearrangement joins TRBV12-3 or TRBV12-4 to TRBJ1-3, with D unresolved. The ends were cut back, 8 bases at V and 8 bases at J, with 10 bases in the middle. The CDR3 loop spans 11 amino acids.

The CDR3: CASSEAGRGTDTQYF. In nucleotides, the CDR3 is TGCGCCAGCAGCGAAGCGGGAAGGGGCACAGATACGCAGTATTTT. The V gene is TRBV4-3, the J gene TRBJ2-3, with 7 bases fitting TRBD2. The CDR3 runs 15 residues. V shed 5 bases, J shed 1 base, and the junction held 6 bases outside the gene matches. Germline CDR1 and CDR2: LGHNA and YSLEER.

The genes are TRBV5-6 and TRBJ2-2; D may be TRBD2 (5 bases). The CDR3 contains 17 residues. V was trimmed by 4 bases and J by 4 bases, leaving 20 bases between them. Germline V gene sequence: CDR1 SGHDT, CDR2 YYEEEE. The CDR3 coding sequence is TGTGCCAGCAGCCTCCGGTGGAGACACGGGGTCACCGGGGAGCTGTTTTTT. Encoded protein: CASSLRWRHGVTGELFF.

This chain uses TRBV15 with TRBJ1-2, with D perhaps matching TRBD1 (5 bases). Trimming shortened V by 0 bases and J by 4 bases, and 12 bases separated the two germline ends. Germline CDR1 LNHNV, CDR2 YYDKDF (reference sequence). The CDR3 runs 15 residues. CDR3: CATSRDPIGAYGYTF. The CDR3 DNA reads TGTGCCACCAGCAGAGATCCAATAGGGGCCTATGGCTACACCTTC.

V and J are TRBV18 and TRBJ1-6, with 7 bases that match TRBD1. Germline V gene lookup returns CDR1 KGHSH and CDR2 LQKENI. The CDR3 consists of 14 residues. The junction had 5 bases not matched to a gene; V was cut back by 3 bases and J by 9 bases. In nucleotides, the CDR3 is TGTGCCAGCTCACCCGACAGGGTTGGTTCACCCCTCCACTTT. Its protein is CASSPDRVGSPLHF.

The chain uses TRBV6-6 and TRBJ2-1; D may be TRBD1 (5 bases). Trimming left V 6 bases short and J 6 bases short, with 12 bases between. The V gene's germline CDR1 is MNHNY and CDR2 SVGAGI (reference sequence). The CDR3 totals 13 residues. Written as DNA, the CDR3 is TGTGCCAGCAGCGCCACCCAGGGCAATGAGCAGTTCTTC. This encodes CASSATQGNEQFF.

J is TRBJ1-1 and V is TRBV24-1, with a weak D call TRBD1 (5 bases). This CDR3 is 17 amino acids long. The germline V gene encodes CDR1 KGHDR and CDR2 SFDVKD. Trimming pared 0 bases from V and 2 bases from J, leaving 15 bases between. The DNA of the CDR3 is TGTGCCACCAGTGATTTGTGGAGGGGATGGGAAAACACTGAAGCTTTCTTT. It codes for CATSDLWRGWENTEAFF.

This rearrangement joins TRBV7-9 to TRBJ1-1; 8 nucleotides line up with TRBD1. The germline V gene encodes CDR1 SEHNR and CDR2 FQNEAQ (reference sequence). This CDR3 region has 18 residues. The V and J ends lost 4 bases and 8 bases, in that order; junction bases with no gene match: 21. The CDR3 spells CASSSRTGPKLLKQEAFF. The DNA for the CDR3 is TGTGCCAGCAGCTCACGGACAGGGCCCAAACTATTAAAGCAAGAAGCTTTCTTT.

This chain connects TRBV24-1 to TRBJ1-1; D gene ambiguous. With 5 bases removed from V and 9 bases from J, the gap between germline ends came to 12 bases. CDR1 is KGHDR and CDR2 is SFDVKD in the germline V gene. This CDR3 comprises 12 residues. The CDR3 protein is CATSVDFGQAFF. In nucleotides, the CDR3 is TGTGCCACCAGTGTCGATTTTGGGCAAGCTTTCTTT.

This sequence joins TRBV30 and TRBJ2-2; no clear D gene. This CDR3 contains 19 residues. In germline, CDR1 is GTSNPN, CDR2 SVGIG (reference sequence). Trimming cost V 0 bases and J 2 bases, with 22 bases left between them. The CDR3 region is CAWSVRFGGPPVNTGELFF. CDR3 coding DNA: TGTGCCTGGAGTGTACGCTTTGGCGGCCCCCCGGTTAACACCGGGGAGCTGTTTTTT.

The rearrangement links TRBV28 to TRBJ2-6; possibly TRBD1 for D (6 bases). Germline V CDR1 and CDR2: MDHEN, SYDVKM. V dropped 6 bases and J dropped 0 bases, with 18 bases sitting between them. There are 18 residues in the CDR3. The DNA for the CDR3 is TGTGCCAGCAGCTGGGGGCCGGATGAATACTCTGGGGCCAACGTCCTGACTTTC. Protein sequence: CASSWGPDEYSGANVLTF. Full variable domain (remainder filled in from reference TRBV28 and TRBJ2-6): DVKVTQSSRYLVKRTGEKVFLECVQDMDHENMFWYRQDPGLGLRLIYFSYDVKMKEKGDIPEGYSVSREKKERFSLILESASTNQTSMYLCASSWGPDEYSGANVLTFGAGSRLTVL.

The chain has TRBV4-2 and TRBJ1-1; the match to TRBD1 covers 7 bases. This CDR3 region has 17 residues. V shed 1 base and J 1 base; nucleotides not matched to a gene: 9. Germline lookup yields CDR1 LGHNA and CDR2 YNFKEQ. The CDR3 nucleotides read TGTGCCAGCAGCCAAGTCGCAACCGGGACAGAGAACACTGAAGCTTTCTTT. Protein product: CASSQVATGTENTEAFF.

The chain combines TRBV30 with TRBJ1-6; D gene uncertain. CDR1 GTSNPN and CDR2 SVGIG come from the germline V gene (reference sequence). The CDR3 covers 14 residues. Deletions cut 1 base from V and 2 bases from J, with 6 bases between. CDR3 sequence reads: CAWSDATYNSPLHF. In DNA, the CDR3 is TGTGCCTGGAGTGATGCGACCTATAATTCACCCCTCCACTTT.

The V call is TRBV7-2, the J call TRBJ2-3, with 7 bases that match TRBD2. The CDR3 contains 13 residues. Germline-derived CDR1 and CDR2 are SGHTA and FQGNSA. Losses at the gene ends were 4 bases for V and 4 bases for J; bases not matched to a gene: 2. The CDR3 DNA is TGTGCCAGCAGCTGGACTAGGGCAGATACGCAGTATTTT. Translated: CASSWTRADTQYF.

The chain combines TRBV10-3 with TRBJ2-7; 7 bases line up with TRBD1. Losses at the gene ends were 5 bases for V and 6 bases for J; bases not matched to a gene: 4. CDR3 length: 12 amino acids. CDR1 and CDR2 (germline): ENHRY, SYGVKD. The CDR3 is CAISRQGGEQYF. CDR3 coding DNA: TGTGCCATCAGTCGACAGGGTGGCGAGCAGTACTTC.

The rearrangement uses TRBV27 and TRBJ2-3; 7 positions agree with TRBD1. CDR3 length equals 15 residues. V shed 2 bases and J 2 bases; nucleotides not matched to a gene: 4. Germline V gene lookup returns CDR1 MNHEY and CDR2 SMNVEV (reference sequence). CDR3 region: CASSLDQGDTDTQYF. The CDR3 bases are TGTGCCAGCAGTTTAGATCAGGGGGACACAGATACGCAGTATTTT.

The rearrangement joins TRBV7-9 to TRBJ1-1; possible D gene TRBD1, 6 bases. Trimming shortened V by 2 bases and J by 6 bases, and 10 bases separated the two germline ends. This CDR3 has 13 residues. Germline V CDR1 and CDR2: SEHNR, FQNEAQ (reference sequence). In nucleotides, the CDR3 is TGTGCCAGCAGCTTACAACAGGGATCTGAAGCTTTCTTT. Encoded protein: CASSLQQGSEAFF.

The rearrangement links TRBV5-1 to TRBJ1-1, with 7 bases matching TRBD1. The CDR3 is 14 amino acids. From germline, CDR1 is SGHRS and CDR2 YFSETQ. The junction had 4 bases not matched to a gene; V was cut back by 0 bases and J by 5 bases. CDR3 nucleotides: TGCGCCAGCAGCTTGGAGGGGGCGCTGACTGAAGCTTTCTTT. Amino acid sequence: CASSLEGALTEAFF.

This sequence joins TRBV2 and TRBJ2-5; D is perhaps TRBD1 (6 bases). The CDR3 runs 15 residues. Germline CDR1 is SNHLY and CDR2 is FYNNEI. With 4 bases removed from V and 1 base from J, the gap between germline ends came to 13 bases. The CDR3 loop is CASSGRGSRQETQYF. The CDR3 bases are TGTGCCAGCAGTGGCAGGGGATCCCGCCAAGAGACCCAGTACTTC.

The V and J genes are TRBV11-3 and TRBJ1-2, with TRBD1 matching over 8 bases. Germline V gene lookup returns CDR1 SGHNT and CDR2 YENEEA. The CDR3 is 13 residues long. Trimming at V came to 5 bases and at J to 4 bases, leaving 3 bases not matched to a gene. The CDR3 loop is CASSQGASYGYTF. The CDR3 DNA is TGTGCCAGCAGCCAGGGGGCTAGCTATGGCTACACCTTC.